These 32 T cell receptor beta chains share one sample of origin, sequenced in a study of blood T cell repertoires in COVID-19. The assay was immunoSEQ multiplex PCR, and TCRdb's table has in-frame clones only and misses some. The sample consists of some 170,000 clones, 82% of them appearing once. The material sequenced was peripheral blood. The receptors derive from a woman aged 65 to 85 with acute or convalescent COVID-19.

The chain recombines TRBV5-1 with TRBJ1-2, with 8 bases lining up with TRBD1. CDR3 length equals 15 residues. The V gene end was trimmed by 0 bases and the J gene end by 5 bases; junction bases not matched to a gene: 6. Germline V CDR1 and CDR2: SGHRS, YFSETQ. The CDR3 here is CASSLDQGARYGYTF. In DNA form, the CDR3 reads TGCGCCAGCAGCTTGGATCAGGGGGCGCGGTATGGCTACACCTTC.

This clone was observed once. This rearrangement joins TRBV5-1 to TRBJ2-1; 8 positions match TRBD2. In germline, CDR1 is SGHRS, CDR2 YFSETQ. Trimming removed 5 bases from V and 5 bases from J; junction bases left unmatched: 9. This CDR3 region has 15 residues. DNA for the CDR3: TGCGCCAGCAGTATGAGCGGGGGCCAAAACAATGAGCAGTTCTTC. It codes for CASSMSGGQNNEQFF. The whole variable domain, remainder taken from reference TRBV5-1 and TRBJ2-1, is KAGVTQTPRYLIKTRGQQVTLSCSPISGHRSVSWYQQTPGQGLQFLFEYFSETQRNKGNFPGRFSGRQFSNSRSEMNVSTLELGDSALYLCASSMSGGQNNEQFFGPGTRLTVL.

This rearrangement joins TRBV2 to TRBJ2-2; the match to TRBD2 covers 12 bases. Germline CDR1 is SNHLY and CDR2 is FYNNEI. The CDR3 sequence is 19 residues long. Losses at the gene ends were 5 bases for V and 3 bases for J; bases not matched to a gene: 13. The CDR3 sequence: CASSYRHPLAGGDTGELFF. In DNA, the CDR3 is TGTGCCAGCAGTTACCGACATCCTCTAGCGGGAGGGGACACCGGGGAGCTGTTTTTT.

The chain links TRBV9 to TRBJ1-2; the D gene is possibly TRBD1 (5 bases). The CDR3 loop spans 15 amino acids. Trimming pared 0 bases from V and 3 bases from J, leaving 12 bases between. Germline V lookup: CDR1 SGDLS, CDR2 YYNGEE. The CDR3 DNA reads TGTGCCAGCAGCGTAGTTCCGACAGACCACTATGGCTACACCTTC. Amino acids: CASSVVPTDHYGYTF.

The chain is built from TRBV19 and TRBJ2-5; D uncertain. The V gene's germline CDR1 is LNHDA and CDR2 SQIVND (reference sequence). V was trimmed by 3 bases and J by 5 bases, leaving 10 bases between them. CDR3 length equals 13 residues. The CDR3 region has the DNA TGTGCCAGTAGTATGGGCATTCGGGAGACCCAGTACTTC. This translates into CASSMGIRETQYF. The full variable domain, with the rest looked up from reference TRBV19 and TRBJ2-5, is DGGITQSPKYLFRKEGQNVTLSCEQNLNHDAMYWYRQDPGQGLRLIYYSQIVNDFQKGDIAEGYSVSREKKESFPLTVTSAQKNPTAFYLCASSMGIRETQYFGPGTRLLVL.

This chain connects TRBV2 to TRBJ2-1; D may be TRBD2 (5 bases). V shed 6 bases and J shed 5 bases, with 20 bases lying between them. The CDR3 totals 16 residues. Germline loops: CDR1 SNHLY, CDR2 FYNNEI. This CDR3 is CASRSRSGGADNEQFF. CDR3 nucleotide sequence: TGTGCCAGCAGATCTAGGAGCGGAGGTGCCGACAATGAGCAGTTCTTC.

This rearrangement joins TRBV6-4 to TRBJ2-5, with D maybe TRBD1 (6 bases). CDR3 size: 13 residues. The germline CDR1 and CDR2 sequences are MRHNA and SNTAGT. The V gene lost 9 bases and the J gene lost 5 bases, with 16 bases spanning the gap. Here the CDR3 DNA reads TGTGCCAGTGCTAGGGGACACAAGGAGACCCAGTACTTC. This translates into CASARGHKETQYF.

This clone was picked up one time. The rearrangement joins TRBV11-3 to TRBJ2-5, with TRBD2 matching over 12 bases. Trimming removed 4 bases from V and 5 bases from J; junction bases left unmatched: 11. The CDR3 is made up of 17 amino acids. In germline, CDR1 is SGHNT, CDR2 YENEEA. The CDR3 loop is CASSYGLAGRGVETQYF. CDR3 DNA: TGTGCCAGCAGCTATGGACTAGCGGGAAGGGGAGTGGAGACCCAGTACTTC. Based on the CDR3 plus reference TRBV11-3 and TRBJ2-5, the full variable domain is EAGVVQSPRYKIIEKKQPVAFWCNPISGHNTLYWYLQNLGQGPELLIRYENEEAVDDSQLPKDRFSAERLKGVDSTLKIQPAELGDSAVYLCASSYGLAGRGVETQYFGPGTRLLVL.

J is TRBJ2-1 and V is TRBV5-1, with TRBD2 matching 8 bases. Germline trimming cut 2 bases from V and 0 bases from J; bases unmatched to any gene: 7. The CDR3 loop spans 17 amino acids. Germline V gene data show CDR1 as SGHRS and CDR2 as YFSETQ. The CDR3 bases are TGCGCCAGCAGCTTTCATACGGGGGGGAGCTCCTACAATGAGCAGTTCTTC. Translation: CASSFHTGGSSYNEQFF.

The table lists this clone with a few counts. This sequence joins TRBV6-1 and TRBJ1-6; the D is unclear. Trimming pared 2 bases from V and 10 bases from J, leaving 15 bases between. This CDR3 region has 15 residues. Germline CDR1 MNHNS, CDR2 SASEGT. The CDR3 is CASSELDGIRSPLHF. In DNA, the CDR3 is TGTGCCAGCAGTGAACTCGACGGGATAAGGTCACCCCTCCACTTT.

Written as DNA, the CDR3 is TGCGCCAGCTCCCTAGAAGGGGGCCTGGGCCAAGAGACCCAGTACTTC. Encoded protein: CASSLEGGLGQETQYF. V and J are TRBV5-1 and TRBJ2-5; the match to TRBD1 covers 7 bases. The germline V gene has CDR1 SGHRS and CDR2 YFSETQ. There are 16 residues in the CDR3. V dropped 7 bases and J dropped 1; count of bases not matched to a gene: 13.

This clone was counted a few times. The CDR3 loop is CASSKSLQGIWEQYF. CDR3 bases: TGTGCCAGTAGTAAGTCTTTGCAGGGAATTTGGGAGCAGTACTTC. The chain joins TRBV19 to TRBJ2-7; weak D call: TRBD1 (5 bases). Germline V gene sequence: CDR1 LNHDA, CDR2 SQIVND (reference sequence). Trimming stripped 4 bases from V and 7 bases from J, with 20 bases between. The CDR3 has 15 amino acids.

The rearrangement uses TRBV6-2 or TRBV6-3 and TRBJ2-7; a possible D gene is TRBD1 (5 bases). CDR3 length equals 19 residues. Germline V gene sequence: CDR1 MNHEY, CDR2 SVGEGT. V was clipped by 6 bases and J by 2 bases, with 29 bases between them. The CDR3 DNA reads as TGTGCCAGCAGCCGATATATGCTAATGGGGCGGAATAAAACCTACGAGCAGTACTTC. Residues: CASSRYMLMGRNKTYEQYF.

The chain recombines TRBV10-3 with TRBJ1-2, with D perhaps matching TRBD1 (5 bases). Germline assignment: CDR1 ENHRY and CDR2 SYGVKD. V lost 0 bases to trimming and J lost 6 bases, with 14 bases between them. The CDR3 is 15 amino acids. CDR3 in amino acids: CAISESGEGGDGYTF. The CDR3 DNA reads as TGTGCCATCAGTGAGTCGGGAGAGGGAGGGGATGGCTACACCTTC.

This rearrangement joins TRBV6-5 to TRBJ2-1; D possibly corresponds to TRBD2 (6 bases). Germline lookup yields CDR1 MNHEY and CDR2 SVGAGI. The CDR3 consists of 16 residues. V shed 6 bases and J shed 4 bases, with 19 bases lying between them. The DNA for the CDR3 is TGTGCCAGCAGCTACCGAGGTAGCGGACTATACAATGAGCAGTTCTTC. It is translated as CASSYRGSGLYNEQFF.

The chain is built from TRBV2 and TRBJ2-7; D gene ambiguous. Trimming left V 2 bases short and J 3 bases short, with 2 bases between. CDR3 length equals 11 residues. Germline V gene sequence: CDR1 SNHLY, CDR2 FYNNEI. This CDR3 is CASSELYEQYF. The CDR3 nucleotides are TGTGCCAGCAGTGAACTCTACGAGCAGTACTTC.

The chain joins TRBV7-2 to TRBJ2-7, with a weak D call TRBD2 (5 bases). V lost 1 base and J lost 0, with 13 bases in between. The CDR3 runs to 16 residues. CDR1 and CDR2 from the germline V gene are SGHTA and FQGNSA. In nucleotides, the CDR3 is TGTGCCAGCAGCTTAGGGAGTGCGGGCAGCTCCTACGAGCAGTACTTC. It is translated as CASSLGSAGSSYEQYF. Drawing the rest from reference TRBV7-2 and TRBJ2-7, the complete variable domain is GAGVSQSPSNKVTEKGKDVELRCDPISGHTALYWYRQSLGQGLEFLIYFQGNSAPDKSGLPSDRFSAERTGGSVSTLTIQRTQQEDSAVYLCASSLGSAGSSYEQYFGPGTRLTVT.

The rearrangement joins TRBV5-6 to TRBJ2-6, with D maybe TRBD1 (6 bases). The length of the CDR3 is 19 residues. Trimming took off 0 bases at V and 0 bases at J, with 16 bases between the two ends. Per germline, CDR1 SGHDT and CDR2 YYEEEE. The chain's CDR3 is CASSLVSPGADSGANVLTF. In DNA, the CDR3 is TGTGCCAGCAGCTTGGTTTCCCCAGGGGCTGACTCTGGGGCCAACGTCCTGACTTTC.

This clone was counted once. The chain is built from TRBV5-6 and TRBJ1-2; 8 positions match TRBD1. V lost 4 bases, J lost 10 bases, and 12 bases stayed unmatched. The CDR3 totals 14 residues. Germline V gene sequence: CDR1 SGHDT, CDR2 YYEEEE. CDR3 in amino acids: CASSQKMMTGDYTF. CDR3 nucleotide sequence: TGTGCCAGCAGCCAGAAAATGATGACAGGGGACTACACCTTC.

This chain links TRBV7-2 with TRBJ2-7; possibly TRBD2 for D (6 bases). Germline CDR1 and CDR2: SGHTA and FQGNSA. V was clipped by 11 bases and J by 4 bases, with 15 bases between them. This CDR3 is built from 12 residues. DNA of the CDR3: TGTGCCGGCGGAGGGGATCGATACGAGCAGTACTTC. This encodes CAGGGDRYEQYF.

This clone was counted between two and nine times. CDR3: CASSPGTGGDYGYTF. The DNA for the CDR3 is TGCGCCAGCAGCCCCGGGACAGGGGGGGACTATGGCTACACCTTC. The chain has TRBV4-3 and TRBJ1-2; 11 positions agree with TRBD1. This CDR3 spans 15 amino acids. With 4 bases clipped from V and 3 bases from J, the junction kept 4 bases outside the gene matches. Germline CDR1 is LGHNA and CDR2 is YSLEER.

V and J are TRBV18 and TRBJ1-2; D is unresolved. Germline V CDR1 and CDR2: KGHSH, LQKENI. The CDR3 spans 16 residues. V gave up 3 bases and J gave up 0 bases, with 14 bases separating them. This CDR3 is CASSPSGPQANYGYTF. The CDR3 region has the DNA TGTGCCAGCTCACCTAGCGGACCGCAGGCTAACTATGGCTACACCTTC. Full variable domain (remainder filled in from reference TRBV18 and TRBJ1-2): NAGVMQNPRHLVRRRGQEARLRCSPMKGHSHVYWYRQLPEEGLKFMVYLQKENIIDESGMPKERFSAEFPKEGPSILRIQQVVRGDSAAYFCASSPSGPQANYGYTFGSGTRLTVV.

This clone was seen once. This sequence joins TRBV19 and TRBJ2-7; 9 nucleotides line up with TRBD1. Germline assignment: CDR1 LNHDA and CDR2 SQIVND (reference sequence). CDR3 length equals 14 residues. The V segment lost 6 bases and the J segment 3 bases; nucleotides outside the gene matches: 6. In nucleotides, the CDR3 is TGTGCCAGTAGCCCGGGACAGGGTGACTACGAGCAGTACTTC. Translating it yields CASSPGQGDYEQYF.

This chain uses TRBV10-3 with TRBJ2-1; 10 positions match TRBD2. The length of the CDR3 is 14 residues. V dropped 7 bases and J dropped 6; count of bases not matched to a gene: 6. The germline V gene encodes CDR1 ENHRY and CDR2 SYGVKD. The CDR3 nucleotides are TGTGCCATCAACCCTAGCGGGAGTGGCAATGAGCAGTTCTTC. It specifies CAINPSGSGNEQFF.

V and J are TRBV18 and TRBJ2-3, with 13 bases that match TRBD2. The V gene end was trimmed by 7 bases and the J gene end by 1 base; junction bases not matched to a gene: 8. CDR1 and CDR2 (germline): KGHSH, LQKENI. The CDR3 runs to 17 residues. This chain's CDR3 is CASCRTSGRVGTDTQYF. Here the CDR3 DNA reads TGTGCCAGCTGCCGGACTAGCGGGAGAGTCGGCACAGATACGCAGTATTTT.

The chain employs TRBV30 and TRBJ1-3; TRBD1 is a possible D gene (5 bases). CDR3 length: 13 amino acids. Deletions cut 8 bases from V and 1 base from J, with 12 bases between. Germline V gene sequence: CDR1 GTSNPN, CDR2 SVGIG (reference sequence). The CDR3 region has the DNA TGTGCCCTAGGAGGGGTATCTGGAAACACCATATATTTT. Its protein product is CALGGVSGNTIYF. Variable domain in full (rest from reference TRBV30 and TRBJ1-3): SQTIHQWPATLVQPVGSPLSLECTVEGTSNPNLYWYRQAAGRGLQLLFYSVGIGQISSEVPQNLSASRPQDRQFILSSKKLLLSDSGFYLCALGGVSGNTIYFGEGSWLTVV.

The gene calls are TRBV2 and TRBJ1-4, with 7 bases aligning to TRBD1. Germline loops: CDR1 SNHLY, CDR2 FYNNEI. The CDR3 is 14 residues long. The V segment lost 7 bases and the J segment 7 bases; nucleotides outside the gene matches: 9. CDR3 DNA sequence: TGTGCCAGCAAGCGTCAGGGGGGAGTTGAAAAACTGTTTTTT. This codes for CASKRQGGVEKLFF.

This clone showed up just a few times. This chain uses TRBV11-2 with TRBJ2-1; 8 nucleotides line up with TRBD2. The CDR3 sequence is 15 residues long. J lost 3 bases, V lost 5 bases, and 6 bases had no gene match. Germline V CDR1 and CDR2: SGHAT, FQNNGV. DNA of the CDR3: TGTGCCAGCAGCAAAAGCGGGAGTCTCTACAATGAGCAGTTCTTC. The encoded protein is CASSKSGSLYNEQFF.

DNA of the CDR3: TGCAGCGTCTCGGGACTAGCAGGGGAGACCCAGTACTTC. The encoded protein is CSVSGLAGETQYF. V and J are TRBV29-1 and TRBJ2-5; TRBD2 aligns across 9 bases. This CDR3 has 13 amino acids. The trim removed 6 bases at V and 5 bases at J, leaving 7 bases unmatched. Germline-derived CDR1 and CDR2 are SQVTM and ANQGSEA.

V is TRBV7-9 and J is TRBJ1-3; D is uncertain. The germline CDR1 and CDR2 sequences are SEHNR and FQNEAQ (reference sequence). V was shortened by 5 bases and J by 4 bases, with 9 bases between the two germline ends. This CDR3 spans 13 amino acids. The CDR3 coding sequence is TGTGCCAGCAGCCCGGGTGGCGGAAACACCATATATTTT. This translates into CASSPGGGNTIYF. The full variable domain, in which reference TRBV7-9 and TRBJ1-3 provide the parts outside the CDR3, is DTGVSQNPRHKITKRGQNVTFRCDPISEHNRLYWYRQTLGQGPEFLTYFQNEAQLEKSRLLSDRFSAERPKGSFSTLEIQRTEQGDSAMYLCASSPGGGNTIYFGEGSWLTVV.

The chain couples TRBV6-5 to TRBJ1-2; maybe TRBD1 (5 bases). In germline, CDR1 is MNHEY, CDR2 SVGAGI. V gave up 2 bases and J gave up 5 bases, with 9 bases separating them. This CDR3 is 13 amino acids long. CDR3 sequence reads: CASSYADSYGYTF. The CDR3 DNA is TGTGCCAGCAGTTACGCCGACAGTTATGGCTACACCTTC.

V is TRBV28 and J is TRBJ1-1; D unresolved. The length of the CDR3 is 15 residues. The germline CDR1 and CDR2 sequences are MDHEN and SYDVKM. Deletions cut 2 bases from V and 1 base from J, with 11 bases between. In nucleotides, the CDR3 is TGTGCCAGCAGTTTAGGAGTCAGCCGGAACACTGAAGCTTTCTTT. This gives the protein CASSLGVSRNTEAFF.